This is a list of T cell receptor beta chains from one sample in a study of CD8 T cells in ankylosing spondylitis. TCRdb used MiXCR to reprocess the 5' RACE reads, holding one entry per CDR3 protein. The sample records about 160,000 distinct CDR3 sequences, approximately 20% being singletons. The sequenced material came from blood, either unsorted or a sorted T cell fraction (not recorded which). Receptor source: a male donor with ankylosing spondylitis or in good health (not recorded which). CDR3s include the opening cysteine and the closing phenylalanine or tryptophan. A D gene is named only where the DNA matches it firmly. The size of a clone is reported for some rows only, either as once, few or many, or as a class for expanded clones.

D gene,V gene,clone size,J gene,CDR3 DNA,CDR3 protein
NA,TRBV20-1,NA,TRBJ2-1,TGCAGTGCTACGTACAATGAGCAGTTCTTC,CSATYNEQFF
NA,TRBV20-1,many,TRBJ1-5,TGCAGTGCTAAGACGGAGATAGCTAGCAATCAGCCCCAGCATTTT,CSAKTEIASNQPQHF
NA,TRBV5-1,few,TRBJ2-1,TGCGCCAGCAGCTTGGCCGGTCGGGAGCTCTCGGGGAATGAGCAGTTCTTC,CASSLAGRELSGNEQFF
NA,TRBV5-1,many,TRBJ2-3,TGCGCTTCAGGCAGGGCGGGTGCGAGGACAGATACGCAGTATTTT,CASGRAGARTDTQYF
TRBD1,TRBV28,NA,TRBJ2-1,TGTGCCACCTTCGCGCAAAACTACAGGGGCAATGAGCAGTTCTTC,CATFAQNYRGNEQFF
TRBD2,TRBV5-1,few,TRBJ2-2,TGCGCCAGCAGCTGGTCCGGGACTAGCGGCACCGGGGAGCTGTTTTTT,CASSWSGTSGTGELFF
TRBD1,TRBV28,once,TRBJ1-5,TGTGCCAGCAAGGTGGATTGGACAGGGATAGGTCAGCCCCAGCATTTT,CASKVDWTGIGQPQHF
NA,TRBV29-1,NA,TRBJ2-5,TGCAGCGTCCGAGACTGGAGTGGGGCCCAGTACTTC,CSVRDWSGAQYF
TRBD2,TRBV20-1,many,TRBJ2-5,TGCAGCGGGGGACTAGCGGGAGAGACCCAGTACTTC,CSGGLAGETQYF
NA,TRBV12-3/TRBV12-4,many,TRBJ2-5,TGTGCCAGCAGTCCACGGACAGTGGAAGAGACCCAGTACTTC,CASSPRTVEETQYF
NA,TRBV5-5,few,TRBJ2-7,TGTGCCAGCAGCTTGGAAGCTCTACAGTACCCCTACGAGCAGTACTTC,CASSLEALQYPYEQYF
NA,TRBV5-1,NA,TRBJ1-2,TGCGCCAGCAGCTCCGGGACGGTTAACTATGGCTACACCTTC,CASSSGTVNYGYTF
NA,TRBV6-2/TRBV6-3,NA,TRBJ2-2,TGTGCCAGCAAGGACCACCGGACGAACACCGGGGAGCTGTTTTTT,CASKDHRTNTGELFF
TRBD1,TRBV14,NA,TRBJ2-1,TGTGCCAGCAGCCAAGATAGGGGGCCCCCGGGACAGGGGGCGATCTACAATGAGCAGTTCTTC,CASSQDRGPPGQGAIYNEQFF
NA,TRBV29-1,many,TRBJ2-1,TGCAGCGTTGAAGATTGGAAGGACAATGAGCAGTTCTTC,CSVEDWKDNEQFF
TRBD1,TRBV5-1,many,TRBJ2-2,TGCGCCAGCAGCTGGGGACAGGGCGCCGGGGAGCTGTTTTTT,CASSWGQGAGELFF
NA,TRBV12-5,NA,TRBJ2-2,TGTGCTAGTGCCAACGCAGGCGATAACACCGGGGAGCTGTTTTTT,CASANAGDNTGELFF
NA,TRBV6-4,many,TRBJ2-3,TGTGCCAGCAGTGACGTGGGGGTTGTTACGCAGTATTTT,CASSDVGVVTQYF
NA,TRBV6-2/TRBV6-3,few,TRBJ1-1,TGTGCCAGCGACAGCGGCTGGGAACCTGAAGCTTTCTTT,CASDSGWEPEAFF
NA,TRBV30,NA,TRBJ1-5,TGTGCCTGGAGTGTAGCCAGGGTGGGTCAGCCCCAGCATTTT,CAWSVARVGQPQHF
TRBD2,TRBV20-1,NA,TRBJ2-7,TGCAGTGCTAGAACCAGCGGGGGCGCCTGGGACGAGCAGTACTTC,CSARTSGGAWDEQYF
TRBD2,TRBV20-1,NA,TRBJ2-1,TGCAGTGCCAAAAATCGGGCGGGAGCGACCTACAATGAGCAGTTCTTC,CSAKNRAGATYNEQFF
TRBD1,TRBV5-1,NA,TRBJ1-1,TGCGCCAGCAGCTCGACAGGGGAGAACACTGAAGCTTTCTTT,CASSSTGENTEAFF
NA,TRBV20-1,NA,TRBJ1-2,TGCAGTGCTAGAGATCTGGGGGGGGTCTATGGCTACACCTTC,CSARDLGGVYGYTF
TRBD1,TRBV29-1,NA,TRBJ2-1,TGCAGCGGTCCGGGACAGGGCTACAATGAGCAGTTCTTC,CSGPGQGYNEQFF
TRBD1,TRBV10-3,many,TRBJ1-2,TGTGCCATCAGTCCCCAGGGGGCCGGCTATGGCTACACCTTC,CAISPQGAGYGYTF
NA,TRBV10-3,many,TRBJ1-1,TGTGCCATCAGGGACAACACTGAAGCTTTCTTT,CAIRDNTEAFF
NA,TRBV5-1,NA,TRBJ1-1,TGCGCCAGAAGCGGGGTATACACTGAAGCTTTCTTT,CARSGVYTEAFF
NA,TRBV6-5,many,TRBJ1-5,TGTGCCAGCAGTTTGACCGACAGATACAGTAGCAATCAGCCCCAGCATTTT,CASSLTDRYSSNQPQHF
TRBD2,TRBV5-1,NA,TRBJ2-1,TGCGCCAGCAGCTTGATGGGACTAGCCTACAATGAGCAGTTCTTC,CASSLMGLAYNEQFF
TRBD1,TRBV28,once,TRBJ1-5,TGTGCCAGCAGCTCTGTCGACAGGGCCATCAATCAGCCCCAGCATTTT,CASSSVDRAINQPQHF
NA,TRBV29-1,many,TRBJ2-7,TGCAGCGTTGTGTGGGGCGCGAATTACGAGCAGTACTTC,CSVVWGANYEQYF
TRBD2,TRBV27,few,TRBJ2-1,TGTGCCAGCAGGCGGACTAGCGGGACAATTTTTGGTGAGCAGTTCTTC,CASRRTSGTIFGEQFF
NA,TRBV12-3/TRBV12-4,few,TRBJ2-7,TGTGCCAGCAGTCGCAGGGTAGGGACCTACGAGCAGTACTTC,CASSRRVGTYEQYF
NA,TRBV4-2,few,TRBJ2-1,TGTGCCAGCAGCCCGGGACTCCGAAGGAGGGGCGATGAGCAGTTCTTC,CASSPGLRRRGDEQFF
NA,TRBV12-3/TRBV12-4,many,TRBJ2-1,TGTGCCAGCAGTCCCTGGGATAGCGAAGTCTACAATGAGCAGTTCTTC,CASSPWDSEVYNEQFF
NA,TRBV28,many,TRBJ2-7,TGTGCCAGCAGGGGGGGTAGGTACGAGCAGTACTTC,CASRGGRYEQYF
NA,TRBV10-1,few,TRBJ2-5,TGCGCCAGCAGTGAGTCAGTGGGAATACGAGAGACCCAGTACTTC,CASSESVGIRETQYF
NA,TRBV6-2/TRBV6-3,many,TRBJ1-1,TGTGCCAGCAGTTACCTCAGTGCGAGTGGGGAAGCTTTCTTT,CASSYLSASGEAFF
TRBD1,TRBV29-1,NA,TRBJ2-7,TGCAGCGTTGAAACACAGGGGCGAGAGCAGTACTTC,CSVETQGREQYF
NA,TRBV28,many,TRBJ2-7,TGTGCCAGCAAGGTTATAGGCTACGAGCAGTACTTC,CASKVIGYEQYF
TRBD2,TRBV2,NA,TRBJ2-3,TGTGCCAGCAGCGGTACTAGCGGATACACAGATACGCAGTATTTT,CASSGTSGYTDTQYF
NA,TRBV28,many,TRBJ2-4,TGTGCCAGCAGTTCCTACGACCTCCTAGCCAAAAACATTCAGTACTTC,CASSSYDLLAKNIQYF
TRBD1,TRBV5-1,few,TRBJ1-1,TGCGCCAGCAGCTCTGGACGGAGACAGGGGGTCTCTGAAGCTTTCTTT,CASSSGRRQGVSEAFF
NA,TRBV2,NA,TRBJ2-1,TGTGCCAGCAGCCCTCGAGGGAAGGTCGGGACTTCTTACAATGAGCAGTTCTTC,CASSPRGKVGTSYNEQFF
TRBD2,TRBV5-1,many,TRBJ2-1,TGCGCCAGCAGCTTGGTGTTAGCGGGAGATCGTCATGAGCAGTTCTTC,CASSLVLAGDRHEQFF
NA,TRBV7-2,many,TRBJ1-1,TGTGCCAGCAGCCCGGCGGGGGGGTATCAATCCCAAGCTTTCTTT,CASSPAGGYQSQAFF
NA,TRBV7-3,NA,TRBJ2-2,TGTGCCAGCAGCTTAAGCCTTGCTAACACCGGGGAGCTGTTTTTT,CASSLSLANTGELFF
TRBD2,TRBV6-5,NA,TRBJ2-2,TGTGCCAGCAGTTACTCCGCGGGAGAATCCGGGGAGCTGTTTTTT,CASSYSAGESGELFF
NA,TRBV29-1,many,TRBJ1-1,TGCAGCGTGAGTGACGGAGGAGAAGCTTTCTTT,CSVSDGGEAFF
NA,TRBV29-1,many,TRBJ2-1,TGCAGCGTTGAGTCAGCATCCTACAATGAGCAGTTCTTC,CSVESASYNEQFF
NA,TRBV29-1,NA,TRBJ2-1,TGCAGCGTTGCTTCCGGGCCCTCCTACAATGAGCAGTTCTTC,CSVASGPSYNEQFF
TRBD2,TRBV20-1,many,TRBJ2-2,TGCAGTGCTAAAGGACTAGCGGGACGGGCCGGGGAGCTGTTTTTT,CSAKGLAGRAGELFF
NA,TRBV9,once,TRBJ2-7,TGTGCCAGCAGCGTAGGCTCAGCCAGGGTGGACGAGCAGTACTTC,CASSVGSARVDEQYF
NA,TRBV5-1,few,TRBJ2-2,TGCGCCAGCAGCCTTGGACTGGCGGAGCTGTTTTTT,CASSLGLAELFF
NA,TRBV5-1,few,TRBJ1-1,TGCGCCAGCAGCGAGTTCCCGGGGATGACTGAAGCTTTCTTT,CASSEFPGMTEAFF
TRBD1,TRBV28,NA,TRBJ2-2,TGTGCCAGCAGTTTGTGGACAGGGGGCCTCACCGGGGAGCTGTTTTTT,CASSLWTGGLTGELFF
NA,TRBV28,NA,TRBJ2-2,TGTGCCAGCACCACTAGACGGGCCGGGGAGCTGTTTTTT,CASTTRRAGELFF
NA,TRBV7-3,NA,TRBJ2-3,TGTGCCAGCAGCTTCCCGGACAGAACTAGCACAGATACGCAGTATTTT,CASSFPDRTSTDTQYF
NA,TRBV20-1,NA,TRBJ2-1,TGCAGTGCTAGGTTAGTTTTCAATGAGCAGTTCTTC,CSARLVFNEQFF